This TCR beta chain emerged from a study of T-cell reconstitution after alpha-beta-depleted transplantation in children. This CDR3 comprises 13 residues. Germline-derived CDR1 and CDR2 are LNHNV and YYDKDF (reference sequence). At least ten counts were recorded for this clonotype. One end of the junction is discordant with germline, which a read error may explain. Construction of the TCRbeta library involved unique molecular identifiers. TCRdb re-analysed the PCR reads in MiXCR, keeping a single row per CDR3 protein. Altogether around 580,000 distinct CDR3 sequences are present, under 25% being singletons, with the ten largest covering about 14%.

The V gene is TRBV15, the J gene TRBJ1-2; no clear D. This clonotype originated in a boy in the first two years of life who had a stem cell transplant for acute myeloid leukemia, so the T cells may come from the graft donor. Sequencing was performed on PBMCs, mostly from graft donor cells, taken 360 days after TCRalphabeta/CD19-depleted stem cell transplant. The CDR3 here is CATSRSSINPHLF. The DNA of the CDR3 is TGTGCCACCAGCAGATCCAGCATCAACCCCCACCTATTC.